This T cell receptor (beta chain) is drawn from a study of PD-L1 blockade in urothelial cancer. Background on the study: Patients commenced atezolizumab at some point between 2014 and 2015, and it was given at 1,200 mg intravenously every 3 weeks. Blood analysis occurred 3 weeks (second dose) and 6 weeks after treatment start.

Germline CDR1 SGHTA, CDR2 FQGTGA. The CDR3 sequence is 16 residues long. V gave up 4 bases and J gave up 1 base; unmatched junction bases: 7. Synthetic TCR analog templates were spiked into each PCR. The protocol was immunoSEQ multiplex PCR, while the TCRdb copy is restricted to in-frame clones and leaves out a portion. The profile shows fewer than 45,000 clones, about four fifths of them singletons. The sequenced sample was PBMCs, obtained around atezolizumab (anti-PD-L1) treatment. The rearrangement links TRBV7-3 to TRBJ2-1, with 7 positions matching TRBD2. The sequence was collected from a man aged 65 to 79 with urothelial cancer. CDR3 region: CASSSFSGRSYNEQFF. CDR3 bases: TGTGCCAGCAGCTCATTTAGCGGGCGATCCTACAATGAGCAGTTCTTC. Supplemented by reference TRBV7-3 and TRBJ2-1, the full variable domain reads GAGVSQTPSNKVTEKGKYVELRCDPISGHTALYWYRQSLGQGPEFLIYFQGTGAADDSGLPNDRFFAVRPEGSVSTLKIQRTERGDSAVYLCASSSFSGRSYNEQFFGPGTRLTVL.